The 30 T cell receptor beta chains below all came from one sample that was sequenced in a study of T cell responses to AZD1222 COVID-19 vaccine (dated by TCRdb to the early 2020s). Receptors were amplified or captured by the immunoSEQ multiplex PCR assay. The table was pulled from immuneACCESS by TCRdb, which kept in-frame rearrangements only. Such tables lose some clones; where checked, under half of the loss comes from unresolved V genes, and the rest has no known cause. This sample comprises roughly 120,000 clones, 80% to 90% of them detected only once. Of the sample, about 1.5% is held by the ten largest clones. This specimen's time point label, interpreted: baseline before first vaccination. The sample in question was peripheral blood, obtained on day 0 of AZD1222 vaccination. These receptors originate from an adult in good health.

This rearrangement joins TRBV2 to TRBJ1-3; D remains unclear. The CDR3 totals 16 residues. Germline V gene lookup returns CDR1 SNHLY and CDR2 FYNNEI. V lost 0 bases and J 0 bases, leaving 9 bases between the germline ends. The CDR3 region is CASSEAEVRSGNTIYF. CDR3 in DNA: TGTGCCAGCAGTGAAGCTGAGGTACGCTCTGGAAACACCATATATTTT.

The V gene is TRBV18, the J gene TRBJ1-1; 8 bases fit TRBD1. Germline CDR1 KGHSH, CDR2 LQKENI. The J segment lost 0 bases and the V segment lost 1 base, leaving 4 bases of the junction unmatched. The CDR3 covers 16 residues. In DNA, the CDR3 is TGTGCCAGCTCACCACGGACAGGGCTAATGAACACTGAAGCTTTCTTT. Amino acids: CASSPRTGLMNTEAFF. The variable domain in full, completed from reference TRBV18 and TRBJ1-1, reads NAGVMQNPRHLVRRRGQEARLRCSPMKGHSHVYWYRQLPEEGLKFMVYLQKENIIDESGMPKERFSAEFPKEGPSILRIQQVVRGDSAAYFCASSPRTGLMNTEAFFGQGTRLTVV.

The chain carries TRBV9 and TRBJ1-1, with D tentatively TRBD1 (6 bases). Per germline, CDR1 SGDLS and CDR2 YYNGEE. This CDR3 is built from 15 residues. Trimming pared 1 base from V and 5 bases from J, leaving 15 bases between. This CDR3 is CASSVQGLGGTEAFF. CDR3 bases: TGTGCCAGCAGCGTACAGGGGCTGGGGGGGACTGAAGCTTTCTTT.

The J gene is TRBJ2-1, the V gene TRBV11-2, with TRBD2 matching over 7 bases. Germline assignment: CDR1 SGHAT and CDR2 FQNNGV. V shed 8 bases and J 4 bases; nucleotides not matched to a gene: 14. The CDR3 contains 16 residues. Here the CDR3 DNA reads TGTGCCAGCCGAATCCGGCGGGAGTCATTATACAATGAGCAGTTCTTC. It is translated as CASRIRRESLYNEQFF. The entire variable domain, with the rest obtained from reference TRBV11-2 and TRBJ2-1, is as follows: EAGVAQSPRYKIIEKRQSVAFWCNPISGHATLYWYQQILGQGPKLLIQFQNNGVVDDSQLPKDRFSAERLKGVDSTLKIQPAKLEDSAVYLCASRIRRESLYNEQFFGPGTRLTVL.

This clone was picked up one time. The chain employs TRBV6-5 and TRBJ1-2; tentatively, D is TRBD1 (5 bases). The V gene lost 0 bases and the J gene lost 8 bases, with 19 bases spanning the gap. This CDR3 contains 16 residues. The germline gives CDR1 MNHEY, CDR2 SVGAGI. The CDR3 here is CASSYSTARALGGYTF. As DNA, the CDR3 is TGTGCCAGCAGTTACTCGACAGCCCGGGCTTTGGGAGGCTACACCTTC.

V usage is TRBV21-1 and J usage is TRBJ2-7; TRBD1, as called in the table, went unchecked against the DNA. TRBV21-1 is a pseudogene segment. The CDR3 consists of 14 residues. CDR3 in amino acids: CASSTNGTDYEQYF. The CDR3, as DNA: TGTGCCAGCAGCACAAACGGGACAGACTACGAGCAGTACTTC.

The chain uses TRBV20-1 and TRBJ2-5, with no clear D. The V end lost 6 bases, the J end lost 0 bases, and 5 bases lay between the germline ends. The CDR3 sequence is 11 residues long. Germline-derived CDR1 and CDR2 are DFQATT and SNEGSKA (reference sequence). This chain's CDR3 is CSAIYQETQYF. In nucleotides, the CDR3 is TGCAGTGCCATATACCAAGAGACCCAGTACTTC.

CDR3 DNA: TGTGCCAGCAGGAGGGACACTGAAGCTTTCTTT. This encodes CASRRDTEAFF. The rearrangement uses TRBV6-6 and TRBJ1-1; D ambiguous. This CDR3 comprises 11 residues. Germline CDR1 reads MNHNY; CDR2 reads SVGAGI (reference sequence). The V and J ends lost 6 bases and 3 bases respectively, with 5 bases between them.

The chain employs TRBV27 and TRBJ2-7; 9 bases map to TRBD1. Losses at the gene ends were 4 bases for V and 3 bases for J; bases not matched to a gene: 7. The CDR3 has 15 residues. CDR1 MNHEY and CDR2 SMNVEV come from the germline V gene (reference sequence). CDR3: CASSWRTGDIYEQYF. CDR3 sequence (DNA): TGTGCCAGCAGTTGGAGGACAGGGGACATCTACGAGCAGTACTTC.

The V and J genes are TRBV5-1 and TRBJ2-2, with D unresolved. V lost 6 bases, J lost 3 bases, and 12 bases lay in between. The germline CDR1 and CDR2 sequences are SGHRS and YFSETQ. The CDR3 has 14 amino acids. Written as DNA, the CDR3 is TGCGCCAGCAAGACTCCAATCGACACCGGGGAGCTGTTTTTT. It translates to CASKTPIDTGELFF.

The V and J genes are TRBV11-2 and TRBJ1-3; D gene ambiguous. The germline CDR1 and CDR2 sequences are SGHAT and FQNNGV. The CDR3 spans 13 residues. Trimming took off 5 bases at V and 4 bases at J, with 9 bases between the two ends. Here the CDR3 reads CASSASRGNTIYF. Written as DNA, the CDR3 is TGTGCCAGCAGCGCCTCCCGCGGAAACACCATATATTTT.

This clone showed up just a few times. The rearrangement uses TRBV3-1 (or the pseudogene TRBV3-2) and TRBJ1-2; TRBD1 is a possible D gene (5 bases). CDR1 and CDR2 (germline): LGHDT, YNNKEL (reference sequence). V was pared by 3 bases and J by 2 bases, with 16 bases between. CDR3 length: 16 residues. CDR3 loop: CASSHGTDVENYGYTF. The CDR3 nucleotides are TGTGCCAGCAGCCACGGGACGGACGTCGAGAACTATGGCTACACCTTC.

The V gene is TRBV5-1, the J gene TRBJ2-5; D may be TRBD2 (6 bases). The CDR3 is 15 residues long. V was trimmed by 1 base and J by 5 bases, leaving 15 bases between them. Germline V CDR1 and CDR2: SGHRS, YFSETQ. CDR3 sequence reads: CASSLTTPGGETQYF. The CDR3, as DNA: TGCGCCAGCAGCTTGACCACTCCTGGAGGGGAGACCCAGTACTTC.

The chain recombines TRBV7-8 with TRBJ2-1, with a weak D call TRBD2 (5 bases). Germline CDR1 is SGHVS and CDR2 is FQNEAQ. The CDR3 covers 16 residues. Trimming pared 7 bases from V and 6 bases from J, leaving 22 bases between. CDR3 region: CASTIEPGVWGNEQFF. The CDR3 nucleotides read TGTGCCAGCACAATAGAACCCGGGGTCTGGGGCAATGAGCAGTTCTTC.

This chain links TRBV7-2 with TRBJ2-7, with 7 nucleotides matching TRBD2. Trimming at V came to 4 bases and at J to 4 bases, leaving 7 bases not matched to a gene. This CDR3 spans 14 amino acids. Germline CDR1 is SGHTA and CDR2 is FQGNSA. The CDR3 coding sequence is TGTGCCAGCAGCTCCGGACTAGAAAGGTACGAGCAGTACTTC. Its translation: CASSSGLERYEQYF.

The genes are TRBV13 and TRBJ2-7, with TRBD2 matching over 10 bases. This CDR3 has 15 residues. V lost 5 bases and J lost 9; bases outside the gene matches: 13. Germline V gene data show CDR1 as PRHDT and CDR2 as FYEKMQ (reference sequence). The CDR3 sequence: CASSHTGLAVYRQYF. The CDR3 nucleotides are TGTGCCAGCAGCCACACCGGACTAGCGGTTTACAGGCAGTACTTC.

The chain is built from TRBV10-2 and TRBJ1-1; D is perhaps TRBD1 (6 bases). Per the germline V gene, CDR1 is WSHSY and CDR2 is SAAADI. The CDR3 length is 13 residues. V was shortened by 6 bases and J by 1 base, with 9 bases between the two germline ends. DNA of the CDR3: TGCGCCAGCAGGGACAGAGAGAACACTGAAGCTTTCTTT. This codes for CASRDRENTEAFF.

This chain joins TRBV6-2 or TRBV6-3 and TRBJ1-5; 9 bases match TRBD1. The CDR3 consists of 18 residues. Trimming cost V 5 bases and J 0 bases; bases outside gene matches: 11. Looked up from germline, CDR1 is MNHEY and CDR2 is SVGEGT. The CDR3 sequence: CASSRSGQGKYSNQPQHF. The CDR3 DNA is TGTGCCAGCAGTCGTTCGGGACAGGGCAAATATAGCAATCAGCCCCAGCATTTT.

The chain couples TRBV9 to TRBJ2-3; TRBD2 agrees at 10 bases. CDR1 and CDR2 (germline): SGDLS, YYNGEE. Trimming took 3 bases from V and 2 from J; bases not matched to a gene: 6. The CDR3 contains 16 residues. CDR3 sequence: CASSAISGGTTDTQYF. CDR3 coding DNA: TGTGCCAGCAGCGCCATTAGCGGGGGGACCACAGATACGCAGTATTTT.

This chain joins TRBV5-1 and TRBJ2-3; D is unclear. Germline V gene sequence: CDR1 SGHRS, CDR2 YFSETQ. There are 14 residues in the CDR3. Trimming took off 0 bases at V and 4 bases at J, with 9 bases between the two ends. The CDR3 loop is CASSLVLGPDTQYF. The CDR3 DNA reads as TGCGCCAGCAGCTTGGTACTTGGCCCAGATACGCAGTATTTT.

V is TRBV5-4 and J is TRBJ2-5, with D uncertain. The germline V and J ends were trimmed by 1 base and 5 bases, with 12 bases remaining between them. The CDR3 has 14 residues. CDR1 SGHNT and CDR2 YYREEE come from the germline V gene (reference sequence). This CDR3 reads CASSLLVGPETQYF. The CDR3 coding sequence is TGTGCCAGCAGCTTGTTGGTGGGCCCGGAGACCCAGTACTTC.

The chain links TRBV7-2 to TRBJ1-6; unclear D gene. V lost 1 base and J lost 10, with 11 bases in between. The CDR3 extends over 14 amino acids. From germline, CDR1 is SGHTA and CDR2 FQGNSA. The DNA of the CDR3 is TGTGCCAGCAGCTTAGAGTCAGTACGATCACCCCTCCACTTT. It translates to CASSLESVRSPLHF.

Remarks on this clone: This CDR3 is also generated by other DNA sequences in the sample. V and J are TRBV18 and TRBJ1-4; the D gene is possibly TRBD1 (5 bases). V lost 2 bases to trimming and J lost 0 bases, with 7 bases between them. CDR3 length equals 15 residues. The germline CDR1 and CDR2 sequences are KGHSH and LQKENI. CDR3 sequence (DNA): TGTGCCAGCTCACCAGGACAATCAACTAATGAAAAACTGTTTTTT. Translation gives CASSPGQSTNEKLFF.

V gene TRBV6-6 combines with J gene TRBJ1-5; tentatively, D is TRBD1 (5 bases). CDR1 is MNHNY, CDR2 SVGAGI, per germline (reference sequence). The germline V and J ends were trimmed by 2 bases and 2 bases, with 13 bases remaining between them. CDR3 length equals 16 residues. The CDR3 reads CASSYGSVGRNQPQHF. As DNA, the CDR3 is TGTGCCAGCAGTTACGGTTCGGTGGGGCGCAATCAGCCCCAGCATTTT.

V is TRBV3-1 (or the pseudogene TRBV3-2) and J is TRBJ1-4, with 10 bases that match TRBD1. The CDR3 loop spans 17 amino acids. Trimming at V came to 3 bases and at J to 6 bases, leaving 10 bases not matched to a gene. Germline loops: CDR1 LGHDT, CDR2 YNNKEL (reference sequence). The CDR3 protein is CASSQWGTGTGDEKLFF. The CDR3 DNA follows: TGTGCCAGCAGCCAGTGGGGTACCGGGACAGGGGATGAAAAACTGTTTTTT.

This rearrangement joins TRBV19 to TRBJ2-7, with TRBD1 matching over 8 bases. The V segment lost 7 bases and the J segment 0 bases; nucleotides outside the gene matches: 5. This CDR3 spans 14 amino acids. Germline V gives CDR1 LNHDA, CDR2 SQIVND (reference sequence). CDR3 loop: CASTGTGLSYEQYF. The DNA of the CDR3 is TGTGCCAGTACAGGGACAGGCCTCTCCTACGAGCAGTACTTC.

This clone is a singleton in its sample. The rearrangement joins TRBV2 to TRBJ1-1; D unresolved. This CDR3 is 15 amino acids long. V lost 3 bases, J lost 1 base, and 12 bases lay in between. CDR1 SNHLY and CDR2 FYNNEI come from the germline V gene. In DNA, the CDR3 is TGTGCCAGCAGTGAGGGTGGACCGGGGAACACTGAAGCTTTCTTT. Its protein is CASSEGGPGNTEAFF.

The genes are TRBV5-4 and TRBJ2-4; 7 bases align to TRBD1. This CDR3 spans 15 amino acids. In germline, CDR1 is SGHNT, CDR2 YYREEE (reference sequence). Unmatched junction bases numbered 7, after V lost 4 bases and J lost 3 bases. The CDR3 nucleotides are TGTGCCAGCAGCGGTACCGGGACAGTCAAAAACATTCAGTACTTC. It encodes CASSGTGTVKNIQYF.

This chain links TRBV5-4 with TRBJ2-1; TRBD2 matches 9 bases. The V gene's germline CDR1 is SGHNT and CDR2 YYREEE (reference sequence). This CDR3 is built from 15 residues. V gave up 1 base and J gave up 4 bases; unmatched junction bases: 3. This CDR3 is CASSLLRGGYNEQFF. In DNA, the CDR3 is TGTGCCAGCAGCTTGTTGCGGGGGGGATACAATGAGCAGTTCTTC.

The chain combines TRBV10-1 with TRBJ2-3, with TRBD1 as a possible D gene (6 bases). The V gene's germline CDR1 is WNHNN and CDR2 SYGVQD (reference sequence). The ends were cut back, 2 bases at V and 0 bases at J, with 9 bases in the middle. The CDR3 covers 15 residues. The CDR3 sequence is CASSERQASTDTQYF. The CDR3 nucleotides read TGCGCCAGCAGTGAGAGACAGGCGAGCACAGATACGCAGTATTTT.